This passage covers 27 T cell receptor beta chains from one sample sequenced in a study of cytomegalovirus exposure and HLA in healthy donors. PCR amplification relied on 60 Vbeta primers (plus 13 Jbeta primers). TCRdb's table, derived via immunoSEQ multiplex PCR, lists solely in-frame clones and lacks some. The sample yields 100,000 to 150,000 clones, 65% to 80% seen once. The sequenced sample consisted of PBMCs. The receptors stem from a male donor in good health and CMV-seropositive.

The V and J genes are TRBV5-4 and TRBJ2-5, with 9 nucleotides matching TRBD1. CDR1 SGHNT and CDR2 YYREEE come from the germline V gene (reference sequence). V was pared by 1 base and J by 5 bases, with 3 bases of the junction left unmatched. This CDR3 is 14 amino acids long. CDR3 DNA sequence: TGTGCCAGCAGCTTGACCGACAGGGGGGAGACCCAGTACTTC. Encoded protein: CASSLTDRGETQYF.

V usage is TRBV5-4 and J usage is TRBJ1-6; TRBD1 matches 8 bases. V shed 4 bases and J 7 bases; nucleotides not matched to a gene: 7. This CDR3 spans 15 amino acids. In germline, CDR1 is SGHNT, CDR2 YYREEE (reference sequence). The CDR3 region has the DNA TGTGCCAGCAGCAGCGGACAGGGAGGAAATTCACCCCTCCACTTT. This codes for CASSSGQGGNSPLHF. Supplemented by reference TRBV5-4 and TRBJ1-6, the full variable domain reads ETGVTQSPTHLIKTRGQQVTLRCSSQSGHNTVSWYQQALGQGPQFIFQYYREEENGRGNFPPRFSGLQFPNYSSELNVNALELDDSALYLCASSSGQGGNSPLHFGNGTRLTVT.

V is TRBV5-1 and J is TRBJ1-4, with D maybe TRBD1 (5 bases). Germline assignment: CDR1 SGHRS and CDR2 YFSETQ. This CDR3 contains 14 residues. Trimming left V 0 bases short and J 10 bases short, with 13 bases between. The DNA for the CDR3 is TGCGCCAGCAGCTTGGACCATCAGGGCCCAAAACTGTTTTTT. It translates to CASSLDHQGPKLFF.

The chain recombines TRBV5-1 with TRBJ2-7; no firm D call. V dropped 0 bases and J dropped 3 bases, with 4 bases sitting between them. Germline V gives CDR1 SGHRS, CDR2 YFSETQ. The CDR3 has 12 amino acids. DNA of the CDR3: TGCGCCAGCAGCTTGGTCGGCTACGAGCAGTACTTC. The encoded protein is CASSLVGYEQYF.

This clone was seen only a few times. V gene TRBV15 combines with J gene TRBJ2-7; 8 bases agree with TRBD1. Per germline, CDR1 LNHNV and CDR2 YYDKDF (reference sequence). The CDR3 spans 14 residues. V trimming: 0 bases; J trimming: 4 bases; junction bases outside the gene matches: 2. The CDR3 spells CATSRDRGRYEQYF. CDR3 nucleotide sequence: TGTGCCACCAGCAGAGACAGGGGGCGATACGAGCAGTACTTC.

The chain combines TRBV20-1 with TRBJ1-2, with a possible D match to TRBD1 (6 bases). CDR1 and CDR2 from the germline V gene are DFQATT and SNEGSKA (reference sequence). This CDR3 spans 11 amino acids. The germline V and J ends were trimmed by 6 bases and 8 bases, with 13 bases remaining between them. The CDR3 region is CSARTARGYTF. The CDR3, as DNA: TGCAGTGCGAGGACAGCGCGGGGCTACACCTTC.

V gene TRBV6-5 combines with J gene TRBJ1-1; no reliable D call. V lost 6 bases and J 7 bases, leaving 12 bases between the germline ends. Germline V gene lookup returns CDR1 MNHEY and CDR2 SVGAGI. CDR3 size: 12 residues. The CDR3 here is CASRRVPFEAFF. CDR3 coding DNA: TGTGCCAGCAGGAGGGTGCCATTTGAAGCTTTCTTT.

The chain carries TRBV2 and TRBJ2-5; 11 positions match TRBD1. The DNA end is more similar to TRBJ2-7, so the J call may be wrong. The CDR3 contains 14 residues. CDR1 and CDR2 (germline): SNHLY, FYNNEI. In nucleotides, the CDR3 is TGTGCCAGCAGTGGGACAGGGGGCTGGAACGAGCAGTACTTC. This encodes CASSGTGGWNEQYF.

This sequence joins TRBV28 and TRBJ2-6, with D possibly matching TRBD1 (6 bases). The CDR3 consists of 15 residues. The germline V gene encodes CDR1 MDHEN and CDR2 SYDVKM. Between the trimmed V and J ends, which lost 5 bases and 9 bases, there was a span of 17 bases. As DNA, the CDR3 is TGTGCCAGCAGTCGGTACCTTTCGGACAGCAACGTCCTGACTTTC. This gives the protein CASSRYLSDSNVLTF. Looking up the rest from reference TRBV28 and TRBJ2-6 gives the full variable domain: DVKVTQSSRYLVKRTGEKVFLECVQDMDHENMFWYRQDPGLGLRLIYFSYDVKMKEKGDIPEGYSVSREKKERFSLILESASTNQTSMYLCASSRYLSDSNVLTFGAGSRLTVL.

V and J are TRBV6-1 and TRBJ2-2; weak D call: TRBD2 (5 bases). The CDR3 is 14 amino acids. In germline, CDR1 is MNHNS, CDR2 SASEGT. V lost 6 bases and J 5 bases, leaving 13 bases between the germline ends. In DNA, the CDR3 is TGTGCCAGCAGGGGGTTTTCGGGGACCGGGGAGCTGTTTTTT. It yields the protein CASRGFSGTGELFF.

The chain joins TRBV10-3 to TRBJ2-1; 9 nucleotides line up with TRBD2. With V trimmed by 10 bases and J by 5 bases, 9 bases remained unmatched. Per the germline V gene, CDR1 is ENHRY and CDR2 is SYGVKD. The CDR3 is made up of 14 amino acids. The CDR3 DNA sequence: TGTGCCACCTGGCGGGCTAGCGGGGACAATGAGCAGTTCTTC. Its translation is CATWRASGDNEQFF.

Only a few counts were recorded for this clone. In DNA, the CDR3 is TGTGCCAGCAGCTTAGAAGGGGGTCAGCCCCAGCATTTT. It is translated as CASSLEGGQPQHF. This chain links TRBV11-2 with TRBJ1-5; D is perhaps TRBD1 (6 bases). This CDR3 is 13 amino acids long. Per the germline V gene, CDR1 is SGHAT and CDR2 is FQNNGV. Deletions cut 0 bases from V and 6 bases from J, with 6 bases between.

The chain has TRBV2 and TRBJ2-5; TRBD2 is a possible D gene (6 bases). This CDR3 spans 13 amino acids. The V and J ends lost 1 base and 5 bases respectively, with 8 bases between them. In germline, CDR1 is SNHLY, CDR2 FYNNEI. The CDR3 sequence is CASSEEGRETQYF. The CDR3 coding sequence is TGTGCCAGCAGTGAAGAAGGGAGGGAGACCCAGTACTTC. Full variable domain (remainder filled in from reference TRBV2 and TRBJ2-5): EPEVTQTPSHQVTQMGQEVILRCVPISNHLYFYWYRQILGQKVEFLVSFYNNEISEKSEIFDDQFSVERPDGSNFTLKIRSTKLEDSAMYFCASSEEGRETQYFGPGTRLLVL.

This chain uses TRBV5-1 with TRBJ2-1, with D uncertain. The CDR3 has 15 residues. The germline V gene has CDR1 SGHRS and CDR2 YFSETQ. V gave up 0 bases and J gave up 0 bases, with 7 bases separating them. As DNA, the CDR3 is TGCGCCAGCAGCTTGGAGCCGAGCTCCTACAATGAGCAGTTCTTC. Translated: CASSLEPSSYNEQFF. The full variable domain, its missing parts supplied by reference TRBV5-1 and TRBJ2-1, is KAGVTQTPRYLIKTRGQQVTLSCSPISGHRSVSWYQQTPGQGLQFLFEYFSETQRNKGNFPGRFSGRQFSNSRSEMNVSTLELGDSALYLCASSLEPSSYNEQFFGPGTRLTVL.

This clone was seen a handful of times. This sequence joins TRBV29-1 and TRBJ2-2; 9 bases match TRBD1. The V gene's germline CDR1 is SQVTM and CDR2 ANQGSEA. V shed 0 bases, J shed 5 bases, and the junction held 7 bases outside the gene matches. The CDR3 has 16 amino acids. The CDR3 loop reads CSVEDPDRGETGELFF. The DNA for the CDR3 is TGCAGCGTTGAAGATCCGGACAGGGGAGAAACCGGGGAGCTGTTTTTT.

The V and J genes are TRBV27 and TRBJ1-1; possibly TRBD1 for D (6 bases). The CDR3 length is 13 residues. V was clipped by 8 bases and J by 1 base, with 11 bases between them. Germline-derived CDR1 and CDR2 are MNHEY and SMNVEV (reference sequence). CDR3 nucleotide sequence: TGTGCCAGCTTTGGACAGCCGAACACTGAAGCTTTCTTT. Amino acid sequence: CASFGQPNTEAFF.

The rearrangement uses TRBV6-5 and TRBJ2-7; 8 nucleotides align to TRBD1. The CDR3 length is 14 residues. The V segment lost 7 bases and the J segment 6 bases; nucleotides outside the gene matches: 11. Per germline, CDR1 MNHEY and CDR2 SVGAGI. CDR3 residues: CASKPGQASFEQYF. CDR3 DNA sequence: TGTGCCAGCAAACCGGGACAGGCGTCTTTCGAGCAGTACTTC.

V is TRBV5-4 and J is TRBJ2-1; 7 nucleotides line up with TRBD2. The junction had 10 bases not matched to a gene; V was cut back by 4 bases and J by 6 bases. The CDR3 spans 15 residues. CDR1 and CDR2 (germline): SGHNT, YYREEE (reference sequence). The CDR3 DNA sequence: TGTGCCAGCAGCGCAGGACTAGTGGTAGGCAATGAGCAGTTCTTC. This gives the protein CASSAGLVVGNEQFF.

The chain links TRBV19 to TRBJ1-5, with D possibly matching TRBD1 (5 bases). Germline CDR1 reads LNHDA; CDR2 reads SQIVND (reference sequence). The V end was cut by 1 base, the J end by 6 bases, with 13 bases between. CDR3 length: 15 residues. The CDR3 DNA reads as TGTGCCAGTAGTATAGTGGGGCAGGGAGGTCAGCCCCAGCATTTT. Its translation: CASSIVGQGGQPQHF.

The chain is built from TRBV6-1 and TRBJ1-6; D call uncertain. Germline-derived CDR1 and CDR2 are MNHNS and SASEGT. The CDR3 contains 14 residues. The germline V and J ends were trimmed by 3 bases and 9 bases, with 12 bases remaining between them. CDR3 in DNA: TGTGCCAGCAGTGACCAATCAGGAGGTTCACCCCTCCACTTT. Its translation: CASSDQSGGSPLHF.

CDR3 bases: TGTGCCAGCAGTTTTACAGGGGGCCTGCTGGAGTTCTTC. It translates to CASSFTGGLLEFF. This sequence joins TRBV28 and TRBJ2-1; 9 nucleotides match TRBD1. Unmatched junction bases numbered 8, after V lost 3 bases and J lost 14 bases. The germline V gene has CDR1 MDHEN and CDR2 SYDVKM. This CDR3 contains 13 residues.

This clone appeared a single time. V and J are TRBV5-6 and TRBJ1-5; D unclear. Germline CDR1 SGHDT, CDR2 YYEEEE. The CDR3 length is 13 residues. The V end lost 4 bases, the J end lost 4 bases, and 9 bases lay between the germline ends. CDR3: CASSPGVNQPQHF. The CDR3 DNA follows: TGTGCCAGCAGCCCGGGAGTTAATCAGCCCCAGCATTTT.

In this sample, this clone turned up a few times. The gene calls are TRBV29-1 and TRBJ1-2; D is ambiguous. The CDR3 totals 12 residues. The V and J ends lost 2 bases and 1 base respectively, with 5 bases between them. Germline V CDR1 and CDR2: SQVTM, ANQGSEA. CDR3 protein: CSVESVNYGYTF. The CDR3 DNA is TGCAGCGTTGAATCTGTTAACTATGGCTACACCTTC.

CDR3 loop: CASSITGSGGANTGELFF. CDR3 in DNA: TGTGCCAGTAGTATAACGGGGAGCGGGGGGGCGAACACCGGGGAGCTGTTTTTT. This rearrangement joins TRBV19 to TRBJ2-2; 10 nucleotides match TRBD2. This CDR3 comprises 18 residues. Germline CDR1 is LNHDA and CDR2 is SQIVND (reference sequence). V dropped 2 bases and J dropped 0; count of bases not matched to a gene: 6.

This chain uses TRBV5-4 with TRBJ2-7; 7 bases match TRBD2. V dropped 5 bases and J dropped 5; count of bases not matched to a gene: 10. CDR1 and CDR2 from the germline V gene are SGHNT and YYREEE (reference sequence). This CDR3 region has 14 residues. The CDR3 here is CASSRGGRIDEQYF. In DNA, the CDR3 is TGTGCCAGCAGTCGCGGGGGTAGGATAGACGAGCAGTACTTC.

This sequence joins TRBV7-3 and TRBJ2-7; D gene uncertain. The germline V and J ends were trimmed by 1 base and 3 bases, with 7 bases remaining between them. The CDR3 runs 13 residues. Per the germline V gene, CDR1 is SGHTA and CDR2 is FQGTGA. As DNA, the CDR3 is TGTGCCAGCAGCTTAAGTGGCAGCTACGAGCAGTACTTC. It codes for CASSLSGSYEQYF.

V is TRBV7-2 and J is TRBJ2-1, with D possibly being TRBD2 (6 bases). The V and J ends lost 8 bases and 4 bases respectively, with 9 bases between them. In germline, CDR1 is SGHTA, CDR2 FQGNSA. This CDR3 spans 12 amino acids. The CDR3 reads CASSGTYNEQFF. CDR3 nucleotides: TGTGCCAGCTCCGGGACTTACAATGAGCAGTTCTTC. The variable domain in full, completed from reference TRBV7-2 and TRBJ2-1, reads GAGVSQSPSNKVTEKGKDVELRCDPISGHTALYWYRQSLGQGLEFLIYFQGNSAPDKSGLPSDRFSAERTGGSVSTLTIQRTQQEDSAVYLCASSGTYNEQFFGPGTRLTVL.